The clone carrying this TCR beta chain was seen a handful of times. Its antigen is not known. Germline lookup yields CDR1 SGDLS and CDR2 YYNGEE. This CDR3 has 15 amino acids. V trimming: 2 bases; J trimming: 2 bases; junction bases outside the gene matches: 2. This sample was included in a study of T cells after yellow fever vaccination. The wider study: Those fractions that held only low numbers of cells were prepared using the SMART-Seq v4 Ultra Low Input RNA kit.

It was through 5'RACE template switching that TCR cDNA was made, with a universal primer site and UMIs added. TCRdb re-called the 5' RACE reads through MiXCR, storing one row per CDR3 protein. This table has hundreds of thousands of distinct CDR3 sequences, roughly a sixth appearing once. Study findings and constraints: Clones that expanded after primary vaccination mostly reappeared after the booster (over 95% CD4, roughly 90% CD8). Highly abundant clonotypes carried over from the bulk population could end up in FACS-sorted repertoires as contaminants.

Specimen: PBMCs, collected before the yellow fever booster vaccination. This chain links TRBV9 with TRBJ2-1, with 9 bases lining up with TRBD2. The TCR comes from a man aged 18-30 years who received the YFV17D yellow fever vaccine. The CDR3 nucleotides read TGTGCCAGCAGCGTCGTAGCGGGGGCCTACAATGAGCAGTTCTTC. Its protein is CASSVVAGAYNEQFF.